Following are 4 T cell receptor beta chains from one sample sequenced in a study of CXCR3-negative and CXCR3-positive naive CD8 T cells. Each TRB cDNA library was prepared by 5' RACE (with UMI labels). From the 5' RACE reads, TCRdb lists one entry per CDR3 protein and no DNA. Its clone listing holds some 150,000 distinct CDR3 sequences. Their antigens remain unidentified. Study-wide results and caveats: Naive cells positive for CXCR3 carried more hydrophobic TRB CDR3s than CXCR3-negative ones.

The sequenced sample consisted of naive CXCR3+ CD8+ T cells from blood. Subset here: CD45RO-CCR7+CD27+CD95- naive CD8+ T cells expressing CXCR3 (TNR3+). The source of these receptors is a human donor in good health. Some clones in this sample may be carry-over from other donors' samples.

V usage is TRBV27 and J usage is TRBJ2-7. The CDR3 has 13 residues. Germline lookup yields CDR1 MNHEY and CDR2 SMNVEV (reference sequence). CDR3 region: CASSTDPNYEQYF.

The V gene is TRBV20-1, the J gene TRBJ2-7; TCRdb calls TRBD1, which cannot be checked without DNA. Germline V lookup: CDR1 DFQATT, CDR2 SNEGSKA (reference sequence). This CDR3 spans 14 amino acids. This CDR3 reads CSARSDRVFYEQYF.

V and J are TRBV27 and TRBJ2-4; the TRBD1 assignment by TCRdb is unverifiable without DNA. The CDR3 contains 15 residues. CDR1 and CDR2 (germline): MNHEY, SMNVEV (reference sequence). The CDR3 here is CASSWTGGAKNIQYF.

This chain links TRBV28 with TRBJ2-7; the TCRdb call, TRBD1, lacks DNA for checking. The V gene's germline CDR1 is MDHEN and CDR2 SYDVKM. This CDR3 comprises 14 residues. CDR3: CASSFVGGSYEQYF.